This T cell receptor beta chain was found in a study of tumor-infiltrating lymphocytes in primary liver carcinoma. The authors made TCR beta cDNA from around 500 ng total RNA with a constant-region primer. Construction of TCR beta libraries relied on three successive nested multiplex PCR rounds employing slightly modified ARM-PCR. Rounds one and two of PCR, each of approximately 11 cycles, were primed with TRBV1-TRBV30 forward primers and a C-beta reverse primer. TCRdb fed the multiplex PCR reads into MiXCR, producing one record per CDR3 protein. The data contain approximately 330,000 distinct CDR3 sequences, about two thirds of them singletons. The study's findings and limits: Tumor-adjacent and tumor-blood pairs showed less overlap than tumor region pairs.

This clonotype turned up a few times. What it binds is unknown. Germline V lookup: CDR1 SGHRS, CDR2 YFSETQ. The CDR3 sequence is 16 residues long. J gave up 3 bases and V 0 bases, and 3 bases lay outside the gene matches. For blood RNA, unsorted whole blood served as the source, and germline DNA was extracted too. Those patients suffered from chronic HBV infection and were treatment-naive. The TCR sequence derives from a man in his forties with primary liver carcinoma and hepatitis B virus infection. The specimen sequenced was peripheral blood. J is TRBJ2-3 and V is TRBV5-1; TRBD2 matches 11 bases. CDR3 DNA sequence: TGCGCCAGCAGCTTGGCCCTAGCGGGAGGTACAGATACGCAGTATTTT. Its translation: CASSLALAGGTDTQYF.